Below are 6 T cell receptor beta chains sequenced from a single sample in a study of shared clonotypes between healthy human individuals. Assay used: immunoSEQ multiplex PCR; TCRdb lists only in-frame clones, some missing. The table lists some 500,000 clones, around 95% of them singletons. Source material: naive CD4+ T cells sorted from blood. This sample's subset: CD45RA+ positively selected. These receptors all come from a woman in her thirties in good health.

The chain is built from TRBV29-1 and TRBJ2-1, with TRBD2 identical over 11 bases. The CDR3 length is 14 residues. CDR1 is SQVTM, CDR2 ANQGSEA, per germline. The trim removed 4 bases at V and 7 bases at J, leaving 6 bases unmatched. This CDR3 is CSVGGTSGPNEQFF. CDR3 sequence (DNA): TGCAGCGTTGGTGGGACTAGCGGACCTAATGAGCAGTTCTTC.

The chain uses TRBV7-2 and TRBJ2-1; TRBD2 matches at 10 bases. The CDR3 sequence is 16 residues long. The V and J ends lost 3 bases and 7 bases, in that order; junction bases with no gene match: 9. The germline CDR1 and CDR2 sequences are SGHTA and FQGNSA. CDR3 nucleotides: TGTGCCAGCAGCTTGAGGGCTAGCGGGAGACGGAATGAGCAGTTCTTC. Protein sequence: CASSLRASGRRNEQFF.

The chain has TRBV11-2 and TRBJ2-2, with D perhaps being TRBD1 or TRBD2 (5 bases each). Germline V gives CDR1 SGHAT, CDR2 FQNNGV. The CDR3 runs 16 residues. The V end lost 4 bases, the J end lost 4 bases, and 16 bases lay between the germline ends. CDR3 loop: CASSWRAGLGTGELFF. The CDR3 coding sequence is TGTGCCAGCAGCTGGCGGGCAGGGTTGGGCACCGGGGAGCTGTTTTTT.

This chain links TRBV28 with TRBJ2-7; TRBD2 matches 7 bases. J gave up 7 bases and V 3 bases, and 6 bases lay outside the gene matches. Germline values: CDR1 MDHEN, CDR2 SYDVKM. There are 13 residues in the CDR3. The DNA for the CDR3 is TGTGCCAGCAGTTTCCGGGGGGAGGCAGAGCAGTACTTC. This encodes CASSFRGEAEQYF.

V usage is TRBV18 and J usage is TRBJ1-2, with D unclear. Germline values: CDR1 KGHSH, CDR2 LQKENI. The V end was cut by 3 bases, the J end by 1 base, with 9 bases between. This CDR3 spans 14 amino acids. CDR3 DNA sequence: TGTGCCAGCTCACCCCGGAGAGGTAACTATGGCTACACCTTC. It specifies CASSPRRGNYGYTF.

This chain connects TRBV5-6 to TRBJ2-3; 7 nucleotides line up with TRBD1. Germline-derived CDR1 and CDR2 are SGHDT and YYEEEE. J was trimmed by 2 bases and V by 2 bases; bases with no gene match: 5. CDR3 length: 15 residues. The CDR3 spells CASSFTGATTDTQYF. The CDR3 nucleotides are TGTGCCAGCAGCTTTACAGGGGCGACCACAGATACGCAGTATTTT.